One and the same sample provided the 9 T cell receptor beta chains below, sequenced in a study of cytomegalovirus exposure and HLA in healthy donors. Assay: immunoSEQ multiplex PCR; the TCRdb copy retains only in-frame clones and omits some. This sample yields tens of thousands of clones, of which roughly 96% are seen a single time; under 2.5% belongs to the top ten. Sequences were obtained from PBMCs. Receptors were obtained from a young man in good health and CMV-seronegative.

In its sample, this clone was seen once. V usage is TRBV9 and J usage is TRBJ1-1; maybe TRBD1 (6 bases). Germline V lookup: CDR1 SGDLS, CDR2 YYNGEE. This CDR3 has 14 amino acids. V gave up 0 bases and J gave up 4 bases, with 10 bases separating them. CDR3 region: CASSVVEGGTEAFF. The CDR3 nucleotides are TGTGCCAGCAGCGTAGTTGAAGGGGGCACTGAAGCTTTCTTT.

The genes are TRBV30 and TRBJ2-1, with D possibly being TRBD2 (6 bases). This CDR3 region has 13 residues. The germline V and J ends were trimmed by 8 bases and 9 bases, with 20 bases remaining between them. Looked up from germline, CDR1 is GTSNPN and CDR2 is SVGIG (reference sequence). CDR3 nucleotide sequence: TGTGCCATCCCCGTTCCCGGAGGGAGTGAGCAGTTCTTC. Protein product: CAIPVPGGSEQFF.

The CDR3 reads CATSNRTANYGYTF. For the CDR3, the DNA is TGTGCCACCAGCAACCGGACAGCTAACTATGGCTACACCTTC. The chain carries TRBV15 and TRBJ1-2, with D possibly TRBD1 on 6 matching bases. CDR3 length equals 14 residues. Trimming pared 4 bases from V and 0 bases from J, leaving 9 bases between. From germline, CDR1 is LNHNV and CDR2 YYDKDF (reference sequence).

This clone was picked up one time. The J gene is TRBJ1-3, the V gene TRBV7-9; 8 bases fit TRBD1. The CDR3 has 17 amino acids. Unmatched junction bases numbered 6, after V lost 2 bases and J lost 0 bases. CDR1 and CDR2 from the germline V gene are SEHNR and FQNEAQ (reference sequence). CDR3 coding DNA: TGTGCCAGCAGCTTATCACAGGGGGTTAGCTCTGGAAACACCATATATTTT. Its protein product is CASSLSQGVSSGNTIYF. Filled out from reference TRBV7-9 and TRBJ1-3, the complete variable domain reads DTGVSQNPRHKITKRGQNVTFRCDPISEHNRLYWYRQTLGQGPEFLTYFQNEAQLEKSRLLSDRFSAERPKGSFSTLEIQRTEQGDSAMYLCASSLSQGVSSGNTIYFGEGSWLTVV.

The J gene is TRBJ2-7, the V gene TRBV25-1; 12 bases align to TRBD1. Trimming cost V 5 bases and J 6 bases; bases outside gene matches: 11. Germline V gives CDR1 MGHDK, CDR2 SYGVNS. The CDR3 covers 16 residues. This chain's CDR3 is CASSPTGGTGGVEQYF. CDR3 in DNA: TGTGCCAGCAGTCCGACAGGCGGGACAGGGGGCGTCGAGCAGTACTTC.

The chain uses TRBV28 and TRBJ1-1; no definite D call. Germline lookup yields CDR1 MDHEN and CDR2 SYDVKM. V lost 7 bases and J 1 base, leaving 13 bases between the germline ends. The CDR3 covers 14 residues. CDR3 sequence: CASKKFEGNTEAFF. The CDR3 DNA is TGTGCCAGCAAGAAGTTCGAGGGGAACACTGAAGCTTTCTTT.

The V and J genes are TRBV5-4 and TRBJ1-2, with D possibly matching TRBD1 (5 bases). V was shortened by 4 bases and J by 4 bases, with 8 bases between the two germline ends. This CDR3 has 12 amino acids. The germline gives CDR1 SGHNT, CDR2 YYREEE (reference sequence). CDR3 coding DNA: TGTGCCAGCAGCCAGGGTGGCTATGGCTACACCTTC. Protein: CASSQGGYGYTF.

The chain combines TRBV6-1 with TRBJ2-5; a possible D gene is TRBD2 (6 bases). Looked up from germline, CDR1 is MNHNS and CDR2 is SASEGT. V was clipped by 4 bases and J by 5 bases, with 11 bases between them. The CDR3 consists of 13 residues. For the CDR3, the DNA is TGTGCCAGCAGTGGAGGGAGGAGGGAGACCCAGTACTTC. Its protein is CASSGGRRETQYF.

The chain links TRBV6-5 to TRBJ2-7, with TRBD1 identical over 8 bases. This CDR3 contains 15 residues. With V trimmed by 4 bases and J by 3 bases, 8 bases remained unmatched. The germline V gene encodes CDR1 MNHEY and CDR2 SVGAGI. CDR3 residues: CASSSQGADSYEQYF. For the CDR3, the DNA is TGTGCCAGCAGTTCCCAGGGGGCTGATAGCTACGAGCAGTACTTC.